This is a list of T cell receptor beta chains from one sample in a study of blood T cell repertoires in COVID-19. The protocol was immunoSEQ multiplex PCR, while the TCRdb copy is restricted to in-frame clones and leaves out a portion. This sample has approximately 140,000 clones, with 85% to 90% found just once. The specimen sequenced was peripheral blood. These receptors were collected from a man aged 45-65 years with active or convalescent COVID-19. The CDR3 runs from the conserved cysteine through the conserved F or W. Each record gives: CDR3 DNA, CDR3 protein, clone size, J gene, V gene, D gene. D genes are given only for firm matches. Part of the rows lack a size; the others show once, few, many or a class for expanded clones.

cdr3_nt: TGTGCCAGCAGCTTTGATGTATTGCGGGGGAGTTACCCTTACAATGAGCAGTTCTTC
cdr3_aa: CASSFDVLRGSYPYNEQFF
clone_size: .
j_call: TRBJ2-1
v_call: TRBV11-2
d_call: TRBD2

cdr3_nt: TGTGCCACCAGTGATTTAGGGAGGAACACCGGGGAGCTGTTTTTT
cdr3_aa: CATSDLGRNTGELFF
clone_size: .
j_call: TRBJ2-2
v_call: TRBV24-1
d_call: .

cdr3_nt: TGTGCCAGCAGCTCGACAGGATCACCCTACGAGCAGTACTTC
cdr3_aa: CASSSTGSPYEQYF
clone_size: few
j_call: TRBJ2-7
v_call: TRBV7-8
d_call: .

cdr3_nt: TGTGCCAGCAGTTACTCGAATGGACAGGGGGCCTATAGCAATCAGCCCCAGCATTTT
cdr3_aa: CASSYSNGQGAYSNQPQHF
clone_size: .
j_call: TRBJ1-5
v_call: TRBV6-2/TRBV6-3
d_call: TRBD1

cdr3_nt: TGTGCCATCAGCGACAGTTTTAAAGAGACCCAGTACTTC
cdr3_aa: CAISDSFKETQYF
clone_size: .
j_call: TRBJ2-5
v_call: TRBV24-1
d_call: .

cdr3_nt: TGTGCCAGCAGCGTAGGGGACCGCGGGATTACTTACGAGCAGTACTTC
cdr3_aa: CASSVGDRGITYEQYF
clone_size: once
j_call: TRBJ2-7
v_call: TRBV9
d_call: .

cdr3_nt: TGTGCCAGCAGCGTAGCTGACAGGGGAGGCTACACCTTC
cdr3_aa: CASSVADRGGYTF
clone_size: .
j_call: TRBJ1-2
v_call: TRBV9
d_call: TRBD1

cdr3_nt: TGTGCCAGCTCCCAAAGTCCGGGACAGGGGTGGTTCTTT
cdr3_aa: CASSQSPGQGWFF
clone_size: .
j_call: TRBJ1-1
v_call: TRBV28
d_call: TRBD1

cdr3_nt: TGTGCCATCACTCCGGGACAGGCCTCCTACGAGCAGTACTTC
cdr3_aa: CAITPGQASYEQYF
clone_size: .
j_call: TRBJ2-7
v_call: TRBV10-3
d_call: TRBD1

cdr3_nt: TGTGCCAGCAGTGAAATGGGGCCCGGCAATCAGCCCCAGCATTTT
cdr3_aa: CASSEMGPGNQPQHF
clone_size: .
j_call: TRBJ1-5
v_call: TRBV6-1
d_call: .

cdr3_nt: TGCGCCAGCAGCCAAGTCGCTCTTAGGGGGTCCAACGAGCAGTACTTC
cdr3_aa: CASSQVALRGSNEQYF
clone_size: few
j_call: TRBJ2-7
v_call: TRBV4-3
d_call: .

cdr3_nt: TGTGCCACCAGCCCGGGCGGGGGGTCTGGCTACACCTTC
cdr3_aa: CATSPGGGSGYTF
clone_size: .
j_call: TRBJ1-2
v_call: TRBV24-1
d_call: .

cdr3_nt: TGTGCCATCAGTGATCCGGGAAATAATTCACCCCTCCACTTT
cdr3_aa: CAISDPGNNSPLHF
clone_size: .
j_call: TRBJ1-6
v_call: TRBV10-3
d_call: .

cdr3_nt: TGCGCCAGCAGCTTGGGGCTTCTAGCGGGAGTAGGGAATGAGCAGTTCTTC
cdr3_aa: CASSLGLLAGVGNEQFF
clone_size: .
j_call: TRBJ2-1
v_call: TRBV5-1
d_call: TRBD2

cdr3_nt: TGTGCCAGCAGCGCCCATACCGCCGTACTAGCGGGGTTGAGGAATGAGCAGTTCTTC
cdr3_aa: CASSAHTAVLAGLRNEQFF
clone_size: .
j_call: TRBJ2-1
v_call: TRBV7-2
d_call: TRBD2

cdr3_nt: TGTGCCAGCAGGCGCGGTGGAGACAGGCAGTTCTTC
cdr3_aa: CASRRGGDRQFF
clone_size: .
j_call: TRBJ2-1
v_call: TRBV27
d_call: .

cdr3_nt: TGCGCCAGCAGCTCGGGAGTGGGTAATTCACCCCTCCACTTT
cdr3_aa: CASSSGVGNSPLHF
clone_size: .
j_call: TRBJ1-6
v_call: TRBV5-1
d_call: .

cdr3_nt: TGTGCCAGCAGACTTGGGACAGGAGCCTACGAGCAGTACTTC
cdr3_aa: CASRLGTGAYEQYF
clone_size: .
j_call: TRBJ2-7
v_call: TRBV28
d_call: TRBD1

cdr3_nt: TGTGCCAGCAGCTGGGAGAGCTCTGGAAACACCATATATTTT
cdr3_aa: CASSWESSGNTIYF
clone_size: .
j_call: TRBJ1-3
v_call: TRBV5-6
d_call: .

cdr3_nt: TGTGCCAGCACCTACGAGGGAGGGTATGGCTACACCTTC
cdr3_aa: CASTYEGGYGYTF
clone_size: .
j_call: TRBJ1-2
v_call: TRBV11-2
d_call: .

cdr3_nt: TGCGCCAGCAGCTTGGTAGCCCCGGGACAGGGCTCCAATGAGCAGTTCTTC
cdr3_aa: CASSLVAPGQGSNEQFF
clone_size: .
j_call: TRBJ2-1
v_call: TRBV5-1
d_call: TRBD1

cdr3_nt: TGTGCCATCAGTGACCCGACAGGGAATGAGCAGTTCTTC
cdr3_aa: CAISDPTGNEQFF
clone_size: .
j_call: TRBJ2-1
v_call: TRBV10-3
d_call: TRBD1

cdr3_nt: TGTGCCAGCAGTGATTCCGGGACAGGGGGTGGTCAGCCCCAGCATTTT
cdr3_aa: CASSDSGTGGGQPQHF
clone_size: .
j_call: TRBJ1-5
v_call: TRBV6-1
d_call: TRBD1

cdr3_nt: TGCAGTGCTAGTAGCGGGAGCTACAATGAGCAGTTCTTC
cdr3_aa: CSASSGSYNEQFF
clone_size: .
j_call: TRBJ2-1
v_call: TRBV20-1
d_call: TRBD2

cdr3_nt: TGTGCCAGCAGTCTCCCAGGCCAGCTGGAGACCCAGTACTTC
cdr3_aa: CASSLPGQLETQYF
clone_size: once
j_call: TRBJ2-5
v_call: TRBV28
d_call: .

cdr3_nt: TGTGCCAGCTCGGCCGGAGGGGTGGCAGATACGCAGTATTTT
cdr3_aa: CASSAGGVADTQYF
clone_size: .
j_call: TRBJ2-3
v_call: TRBV18
d_call: .

cdr3_nt: TGTGCCAGCAGCCAAGATGACAGGGGGACCCTCACCGGGGAGCTGTTTTTT
cdr3_aa: CASSQDDRGTLTGELFF
clone_size: .
j_call: TRBJ2-2
v_call: TRBV4-2
d_call: TRBD1

cdr3_nt: TGTGCCAGCAGCGTAGTGGCAATCGGGGAGCTGTTTTTT
cdr3_aa: CASSVVAIGELFF
clone_size: .
j_call: TRBJ2-2
v_call: TRBV9
d_call: .

cdr3_nt: TGCGCCAGCAGTCAACCCAGGACTGGCAGGGGGCGATACACCGGGGAGCTGTTTTTT
cdr3_aa: CASSQPRTGRGRYTGELFF
clone_size: few
j_call: TRBJ2-2
v_call: TRBV23-1
d_call: TRBD1

cdr3_nt: TGTGCCAGCAGTTCGTTGCAGGGCCTACCCGGCCCCTATGGCTACACCTTC
cdr3_aa: CASSSLQGLPGPYGYTF
clone_size: .
j_call: TRBJ1-2
v_call: TRBV27
d_call: .

cdr3_nt: TGTGCCAGCAGCTTTCCAAATTCACCCCTCCACTTT
cdr3_aa: CASSFPNSPLHF
clone_size: .
j_call: TRBJ1-6
v_call: TRBV5-4
d_call: .

cdr3_nt: TGCAGTGCTAGTGCCTTCGGCGGGAGTGCAGATACGCAGTATTTT
cdr3_aa: CSASAFGGSADTQYF
clone_size: .
j_call: TRBJ2-3
v_call: TRBV20-1
d_call: TRBD2

cdr3_nt: TGTGCCAGCAGCCCGTGGACTAGCGGGAGTGGGATCTACAATGAGCAGTTCTTC
cdr3_aa: CASSPWTSGSGIYNEQFF
clone_size: .
j_call: TRBJ2-1
v_call: TRBV7-6
d_call: TRBD2

cdr3_nt: TGTGCCAGCAGCCCTACCCGGTTTCGGGGGTGGAATGAGCAGTTCTTC
cdr3_aa: CASSPTRFRGWNEQFF
clone_size: .
j_call: TRBJ2-1
v_call: TRBV28
d_call: .

cdr3_nt: TGTGCCAGCAGCTTAGAGGGACAGGGCATAAGTTATGGCTACACCTTC
cdr3_aa: CASSLEGQGISYGYTF
clone_size: .
j_call: TRBJ1-2
v_call: TRBV11-3
d_call: TRBD1

cdr3_nt: TGCGCCAGCAGCCGTGTCCGACAGGGGGTCGCAGAGACCCAGTACTTC
cdr3_aa: CASSRVRQGVAETQYF
clone_size: .
j_call: TRBJ2-5
v_call: TRBV5-1
d_call: TRBD1

cdr3_nt: TGCGCCAGCAGCTTGTTTGGGACAGGTCTCTACGAGCAGTACTTC
cdr3_aa: CASSLFGTGLYEQYF
clone_size: .
j_call: TRBJ2-7
v_call: TRBV5-1
d_call: TRBD1

cdr3_nt: TGTGCCAGCATTAGGGGGTTTGCCGGGGAGCTGTTTTTT
cdr3_aa: CASIRGFAGELFF
clone_size: .
j_call: TRBJ2-2
v_call: TRBV11-2
d_call: .

cdr3_nt: TGCAGCGTGGGGACAGGGAATACGCAGTATTTT
cdr3_aa: CSVGTGNTQYF
clone_size: .
j_call: TRBJ2-3
v_call: TRBV29-1
d_call: TRBD1

cdr3_nt: TGTGCCAGTAGTATAGGCCGGGGAAGGGTCAATGAGCAGTTCTTC
cdr3_aa: CASSIGRGRVNEQFF
clone_size: .
j_call: TRBJ2-1
v_call: TRBV19
d_call: .

cdr3_nt: TGTGCCAGCAGCATTGGACAGGGTTATAATGAGCAGTTCTTC
cdr3_aa: CASSIGQGYNEQFF
clone_size: .
j_call: TRBJ2-1
v_call: TRBV5-4
d_call: TRBD1

cdr3_nt: TGTGCCAGCAGTCAGGTCAGAAACACCGGGGAGCTGTTTTTT
cdr3_aa: CASSQVRNTGELFF
clone_size: many
j_call: TRBJ2-2
v_call: TRBV2
d_call: .

cdr3_nt: TGTGCCAGCAGTTTCGGGACAGCAAACACTGAAGCTTTCTTT
cdr3_aa: CASSFGTANTEAFF
clone_size: once
j_call: TRBJ1-1
v_call: TRBV27
d_call: TRBD1

cdr3_nt: TGCGCCAGCAGCCTGGGGGGACTAAGTACAGATACGCAGTATTTT
cdr3_aa: CASSLGGLSTDTQYF
clone_size: .
j_call: TRBJ2-3
v_call: TRBV5-1
d_call: TRBD2

cdr3_nt: TGTGCCAGCAGCCTACAGGGGAACTACGAGCAGTACTTC
cdr3_aa: CASSLQGNYEQYF
clone_size: .
j_call: TRBJ2-7
v_call: TRBV11-3
d_call: TRBD1

cdr3_nt: TGTGCCAGCAGCGCTCTACAGGGGGCGGATCAGCCCCAGCATTTT
cdr3_aa: CASSALQGADQPQHF
clone_size: few
j_call: TRBJ1-5
v_call: TRBV9
d_call: TRBD1

cdr3_nt: TGTGCCAGCAGTGATGATATAGCAATACGCACAGATACGCAGTATTTT
cdr3_aa: CASSDDIAIRTDTQYF
clone_size: once
j_call: TRBJ2-3
v_call: TRBV6-1
d_call: .

cdr3_nt: TGTGCTAGTGGTGCCGGGGGGCGTTCAGCTTTCTTT
cdr3_aa: CASGAGGRSAFF
clone_size: .
j_call: TRBJ1-1
v_call: TRBV12-5
d_call: .

cdr3_nt: TGTGCCAGCAGCCCTAGCGGGGCTCAACCATCCGTAGAGACCCAGTACTTC
cdr3_aa: CASSPSGAQPSVETQYF
clone_size: .
j_call: TRBJ2-5
v_call: TRBV9
d_call: TRBD2

cdr3_nt: TGTGCCTACGGGACAGGGGCCTATGGCTACACCTTC
cdr3_aa: CAYGTGAYGYTF
clone_size: .
j_call: TRBJ1-2
v_call: TRBV30
d_call: TRBD1

cdr3_nt: TGTGCCTGGAGTGGACGGGAGATCGTCTCCTACGAGCAGTACTTC
cdr3_aa: CAWSGREIVSYEQYF
clone_size: few
j_call: TRBJ2-7
v_call: TRBV30
d_call: .

cdr3_nt: TGTGCCAGCTCGCGGACAGGGAGAACTGAAGCTTTCTTT
cdr3_aa: CASSRTGRTEAFF
clone_size: .
j_call: TRBJ1-1
v_call: TRBV18
d_call: TRBD1